A selection of T cell receptor beta chains follows, all from one sample in a study of blood T cell repertoires in COVID-19. Libraries were prepared by immunoSEQ multiplex PCR; TCRdb keeps only in-frame clonotypes and omits some of them. This table holds some 130,000 clones, 70% to 90% found once. The sequencing sample was made of peripheral blood. The receptors were gathered from a woman aged 45-65 years who had recovered from COVID-19. The CDR3 runs from the conserved cysteine through the conserved F or W. Fields, in order: D gene, V gene, clone size, J gene, CDR3 DNA, CDR3 protein. The D gene is left open where the match is weak. Clone size, where shown, is once, few, many, or a class for clones that have expanded.

TRBD1	TRBV2	-	TRBJ2-7	TGTGCCAGCAGCCGGGACAGGGCTTTCTCCGAGCAGTACTTC	CASSRDRAFSEQYF
TRBD1	TRBV30	-	TRBJ1-6	TGTGCCTGGAGTGTATCAGGGGGCAGTAATTCACCCCTCCACTTT	CAWSVSGGSNSPLHF
-	TRBV11-1	-	TRBJ1-1	TGTGCCAGCAGCCCCACGGAGGACACTGAAGCTTTCTTT	CASSPTEDTEAFF
-	TRBV12-5	-	TRBJ1-1	TGTGCTAGTGGCTTCGACTCCGAGCCAGCTTTCTTT	CASGFDSEPAFF
-	TRBV12-3/TRBV12-4	few	TRBJ2-2	TGTGCCAGCCAATACTTTCTTGCCGAGGAGCTGTTTTTT	CASQYFLAEELFF
-	TRBV5-5	-	TRBJ2-3	TGTGCCAGCAGCTTGGGTCCCCTAGAGGGTGCAGATACGCAGTATTTT	CASSLGPLEGADTQYF
TRBD2	TRBV29-1	-	TRBJ2-5	TGCAGCGCCTCATCCCCTCCCGGGACTAGAAGTGAGACCCAGTACTTC	CSASSPPGTRSETQYF
-	TRBV27	-	TRBJ1-1	TGTGCCAGCAGCCTTAGGGGGAACACTGAAGCTTTCTTT	CASSLRGNTEAFF
-	TRBV10-3	-	TRBJ1-3	TGTGCCATCAGGGACATTGGGGGAAACACCATATATTTT	CAIRDIGGNTIYF
-	TRBV11-3	-	TRBJ1-5	TGTGCCAGCAGCTCTGGGGGCGCAGGGAGCAATCAGCCCCAGCATTTT	CASSSGGAGSNQPQHF
-	TRBV6-5	once	TRBJ2-3	TGTGCCAGCCTCCCGGTCGGGGGAATAGATACGCAGTATTTT	CASLPVGGIDTQYF
TRBD1	TRBV6-4	-	TRBJ1-1	TGTGCCAGCAGTGAAGAGACAGGGGTATCGGTTGTCTTT	CASSEETGVSVVF
-	TRBV14	-	TRBJ2-3	TGTGCCAGCAGCCAAGTTGGAGGGTTGGGAGGTACGCAGTATTTT	CASSQVGGLGGTQYF
TRBD1	TRBV5-1	few	TRBJ1-6	TGCGCCAGCAGCGCAGATACAGGGGGTCGATCACCCCTCCACTTT	CASSADTGGRSPLHF
-	TRBV18	once	TRBJ2-3	TGTGCCAGCTCACCGGCTAGCGTGATAGATACGCAGTATTTT	CASSPASVIDTQYF
TRBD1	TRBV9	-	TRBJ1-6	TGTGCCAGCGGTTCGGGACAGGGTAATTCACCCCTCCACTTT	CASGSGQGNSPLHF
TRBD2	TRBV13	-	TRBJ2-2	TGTGCCAGCAGCTTAGAGGGACTAGCGGGGCCCACCGGGGAGCTGTTTTTT	CASSLEGLAGPTGELFF
-	TRBV12-3/TRBV12-4	-	TRBJ1-4	TGTGCCAGCAGTTTAGGGACAGAGGAAAAACTGTTTTTT	CASSLGTEEKLFF
-	TRBV18	-	TRBJ2-2	TGTGCCAGCTCACCATTTGCCCTCAGACAGACCGGGGAGCTGTTTTTT	CASSPFALRQTGELFF
TRBD1	TRBV9	-	TRBJ2-5	TGTGCCAGCAGCGTTGACAGGGGTGGAGGAGAGACCCAGTACTTC	CASSVDRGGGETQYF
TRBD2	TRBV4-1	-	TRBJ2-3	TGCGCCAGCAGCCAAGGGGGGGGTCTAGCTGGCGGAGATACGCAGTATTTT	CASSQGGGLAGGDTQYF
-	TRBV5-1	few	TRBJ2-2	TGCGCCAGCAGCTTTCAGGGGCCGGACACCGGGGAGCTGTTTTTT	CASSFQGPDTGELFF
TRBD2	TRBV18	-	TRBJ2-7	TGTGCCAGCTCGGCGGGACTAGCGGGGGTTGCCTACGAGCAGTACTTC	CASSAGLAGVAYEQYF
TRBD1	TRBV7-8	-	TRBJ1-1	TGTGCCAGCAGCCCCGTTAACAGGGGCACTGAAGCTTTCTTT	CASSPVNRGTEAFF